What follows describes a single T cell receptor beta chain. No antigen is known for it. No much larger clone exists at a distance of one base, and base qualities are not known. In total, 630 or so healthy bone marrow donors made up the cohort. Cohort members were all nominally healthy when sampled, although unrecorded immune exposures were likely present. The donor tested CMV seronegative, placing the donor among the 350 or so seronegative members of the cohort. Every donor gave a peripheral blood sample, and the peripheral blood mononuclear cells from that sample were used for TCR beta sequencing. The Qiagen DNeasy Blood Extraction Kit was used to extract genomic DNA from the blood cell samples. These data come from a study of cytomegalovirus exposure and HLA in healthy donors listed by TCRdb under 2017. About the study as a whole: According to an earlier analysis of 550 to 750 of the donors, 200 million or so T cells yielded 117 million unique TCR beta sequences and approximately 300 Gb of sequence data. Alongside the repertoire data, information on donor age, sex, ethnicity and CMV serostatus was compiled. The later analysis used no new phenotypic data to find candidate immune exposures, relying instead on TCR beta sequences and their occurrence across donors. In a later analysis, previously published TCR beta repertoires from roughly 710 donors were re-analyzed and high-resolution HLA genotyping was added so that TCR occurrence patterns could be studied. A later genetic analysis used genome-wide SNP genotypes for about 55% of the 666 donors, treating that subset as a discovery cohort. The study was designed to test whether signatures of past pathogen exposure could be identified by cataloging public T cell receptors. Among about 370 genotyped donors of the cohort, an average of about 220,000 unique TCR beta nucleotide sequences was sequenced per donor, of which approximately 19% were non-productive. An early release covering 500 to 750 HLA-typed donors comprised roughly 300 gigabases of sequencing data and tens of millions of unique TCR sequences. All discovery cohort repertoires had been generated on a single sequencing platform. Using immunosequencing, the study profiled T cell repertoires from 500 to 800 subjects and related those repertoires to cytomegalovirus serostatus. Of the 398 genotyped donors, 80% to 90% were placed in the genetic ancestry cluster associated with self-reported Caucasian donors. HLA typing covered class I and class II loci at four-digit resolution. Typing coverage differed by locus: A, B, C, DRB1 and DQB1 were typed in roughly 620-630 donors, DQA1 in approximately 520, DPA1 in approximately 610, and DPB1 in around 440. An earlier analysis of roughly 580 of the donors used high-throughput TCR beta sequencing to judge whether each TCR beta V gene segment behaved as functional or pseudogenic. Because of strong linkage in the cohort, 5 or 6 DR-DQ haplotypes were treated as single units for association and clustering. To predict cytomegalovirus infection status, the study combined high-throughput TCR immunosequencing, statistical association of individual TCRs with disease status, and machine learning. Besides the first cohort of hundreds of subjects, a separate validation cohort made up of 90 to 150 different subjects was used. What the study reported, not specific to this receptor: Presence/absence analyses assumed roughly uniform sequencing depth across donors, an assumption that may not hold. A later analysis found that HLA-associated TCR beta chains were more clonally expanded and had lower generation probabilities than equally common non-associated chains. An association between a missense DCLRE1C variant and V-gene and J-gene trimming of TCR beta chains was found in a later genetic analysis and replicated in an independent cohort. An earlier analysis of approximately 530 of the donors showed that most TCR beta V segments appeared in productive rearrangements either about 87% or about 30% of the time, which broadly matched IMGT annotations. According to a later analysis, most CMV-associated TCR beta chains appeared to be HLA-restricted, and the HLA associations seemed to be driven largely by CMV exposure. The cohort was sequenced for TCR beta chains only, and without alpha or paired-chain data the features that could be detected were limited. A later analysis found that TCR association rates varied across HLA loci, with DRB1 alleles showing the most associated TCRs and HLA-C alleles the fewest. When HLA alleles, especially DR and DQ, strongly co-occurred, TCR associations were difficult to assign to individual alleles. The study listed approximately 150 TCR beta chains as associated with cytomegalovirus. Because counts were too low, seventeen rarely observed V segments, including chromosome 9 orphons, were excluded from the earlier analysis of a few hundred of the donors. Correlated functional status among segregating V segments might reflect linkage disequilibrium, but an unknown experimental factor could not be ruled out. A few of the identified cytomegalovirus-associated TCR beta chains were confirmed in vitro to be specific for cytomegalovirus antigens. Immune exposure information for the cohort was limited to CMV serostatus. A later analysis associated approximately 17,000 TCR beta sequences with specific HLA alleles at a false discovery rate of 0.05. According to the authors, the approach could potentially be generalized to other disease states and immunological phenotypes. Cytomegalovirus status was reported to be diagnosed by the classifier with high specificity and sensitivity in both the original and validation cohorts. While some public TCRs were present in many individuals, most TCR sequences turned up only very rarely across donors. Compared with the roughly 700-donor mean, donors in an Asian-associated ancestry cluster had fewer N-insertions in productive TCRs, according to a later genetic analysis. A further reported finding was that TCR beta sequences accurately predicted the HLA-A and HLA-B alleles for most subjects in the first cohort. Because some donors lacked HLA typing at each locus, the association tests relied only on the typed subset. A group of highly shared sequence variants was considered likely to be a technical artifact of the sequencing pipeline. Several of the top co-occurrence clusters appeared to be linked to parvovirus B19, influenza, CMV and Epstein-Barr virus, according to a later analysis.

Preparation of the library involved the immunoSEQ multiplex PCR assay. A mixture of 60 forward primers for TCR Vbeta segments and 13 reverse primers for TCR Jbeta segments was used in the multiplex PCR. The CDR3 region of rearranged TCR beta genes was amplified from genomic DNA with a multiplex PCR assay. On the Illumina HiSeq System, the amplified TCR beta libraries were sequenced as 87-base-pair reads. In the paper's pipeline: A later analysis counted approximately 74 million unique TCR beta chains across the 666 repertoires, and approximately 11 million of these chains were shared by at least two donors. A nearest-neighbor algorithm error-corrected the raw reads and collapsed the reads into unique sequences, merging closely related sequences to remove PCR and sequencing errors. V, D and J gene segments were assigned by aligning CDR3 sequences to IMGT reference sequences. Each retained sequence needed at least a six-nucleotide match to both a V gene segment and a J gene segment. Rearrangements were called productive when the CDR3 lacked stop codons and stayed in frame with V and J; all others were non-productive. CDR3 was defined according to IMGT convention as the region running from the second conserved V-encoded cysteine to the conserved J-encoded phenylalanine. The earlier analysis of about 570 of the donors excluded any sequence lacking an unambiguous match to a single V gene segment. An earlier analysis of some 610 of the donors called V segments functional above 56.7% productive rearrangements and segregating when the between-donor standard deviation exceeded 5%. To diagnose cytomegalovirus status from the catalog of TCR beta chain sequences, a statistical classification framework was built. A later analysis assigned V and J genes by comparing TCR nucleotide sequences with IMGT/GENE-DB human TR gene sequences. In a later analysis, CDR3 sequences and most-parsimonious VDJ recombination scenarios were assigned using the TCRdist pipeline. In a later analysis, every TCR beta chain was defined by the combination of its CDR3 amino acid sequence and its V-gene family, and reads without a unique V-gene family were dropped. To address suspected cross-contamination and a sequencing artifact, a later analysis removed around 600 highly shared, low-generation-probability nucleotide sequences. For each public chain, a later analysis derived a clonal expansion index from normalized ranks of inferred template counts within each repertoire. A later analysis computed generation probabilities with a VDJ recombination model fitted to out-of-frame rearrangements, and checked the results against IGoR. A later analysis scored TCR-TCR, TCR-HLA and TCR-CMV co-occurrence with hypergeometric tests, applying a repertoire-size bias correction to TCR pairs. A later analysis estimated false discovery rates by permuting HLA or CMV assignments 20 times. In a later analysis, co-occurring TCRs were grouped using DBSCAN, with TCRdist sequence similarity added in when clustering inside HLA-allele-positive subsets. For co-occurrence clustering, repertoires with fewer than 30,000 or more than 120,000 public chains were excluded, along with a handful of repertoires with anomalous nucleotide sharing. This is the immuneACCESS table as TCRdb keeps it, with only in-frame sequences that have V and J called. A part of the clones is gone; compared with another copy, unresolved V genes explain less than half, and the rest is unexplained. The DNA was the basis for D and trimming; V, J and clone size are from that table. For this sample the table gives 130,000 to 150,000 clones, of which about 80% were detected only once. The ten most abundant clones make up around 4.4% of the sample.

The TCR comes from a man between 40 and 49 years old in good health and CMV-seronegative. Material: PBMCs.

The sequenced DNA: TGTGCCATCAGGGGACTGAAGTCCTACGAGCAGTACTTC. The encoded protein is CAIRGLKSYEQYF. In this chain, TRBV10-3 is recombined with TRBJ2-7; tentative D gene TRBD2, with 6 bases matching. CDR1 and CDR2 (ENHRY, SYGVKD) derive from the germline V gene. The CDR3, cysteine through phenylalanine, is 13 amino acids long. Only the CDR3 region is kept as DNA, spanning 39 bases read in frame from base 1. Trimming takes 6 bases from V and 1 base from J, and the germline ends sit 10 bases apart.